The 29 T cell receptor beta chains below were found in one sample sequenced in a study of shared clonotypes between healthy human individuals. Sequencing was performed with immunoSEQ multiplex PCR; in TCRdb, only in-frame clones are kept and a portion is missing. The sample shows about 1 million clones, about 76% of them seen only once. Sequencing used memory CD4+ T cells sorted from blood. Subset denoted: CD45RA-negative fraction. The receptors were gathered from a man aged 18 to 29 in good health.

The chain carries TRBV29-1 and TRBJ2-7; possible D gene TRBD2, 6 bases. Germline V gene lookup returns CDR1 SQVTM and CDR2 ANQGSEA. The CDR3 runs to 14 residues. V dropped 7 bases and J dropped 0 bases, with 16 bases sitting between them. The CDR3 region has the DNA TGCAGCGCACGTAGCGGAACAAGCTCCTACGAGCAGTACTTC. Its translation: CSARSGTSSYEQYF.

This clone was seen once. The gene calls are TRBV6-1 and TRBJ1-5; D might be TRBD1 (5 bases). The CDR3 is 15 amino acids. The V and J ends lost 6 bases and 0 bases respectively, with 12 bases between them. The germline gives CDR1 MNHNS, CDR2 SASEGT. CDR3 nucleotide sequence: TGTGCCAGCAGCGATGGACAAGTTAGCAATCAGCCCCAGCATTTT. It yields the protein CASSDGQVSNQPQHF.

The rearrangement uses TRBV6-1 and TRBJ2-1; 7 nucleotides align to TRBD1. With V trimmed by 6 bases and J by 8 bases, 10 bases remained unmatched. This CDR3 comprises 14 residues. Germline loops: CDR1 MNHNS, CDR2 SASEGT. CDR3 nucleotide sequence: TGTGCCAGCAGCGTAGGGGGCGCGACGTATGAGCAGTTCTTC. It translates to CASSVGGATYEQFF.

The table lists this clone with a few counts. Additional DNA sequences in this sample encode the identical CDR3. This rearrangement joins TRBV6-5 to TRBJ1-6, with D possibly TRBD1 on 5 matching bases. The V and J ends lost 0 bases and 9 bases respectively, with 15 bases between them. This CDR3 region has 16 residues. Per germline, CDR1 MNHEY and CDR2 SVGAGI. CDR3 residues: CASSYSRGGEGSPLHF. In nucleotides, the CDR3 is TGTGCCAGCAGTTACTCGAGGGGAGGGGAGGGTTCACCCCTCCACTTT.

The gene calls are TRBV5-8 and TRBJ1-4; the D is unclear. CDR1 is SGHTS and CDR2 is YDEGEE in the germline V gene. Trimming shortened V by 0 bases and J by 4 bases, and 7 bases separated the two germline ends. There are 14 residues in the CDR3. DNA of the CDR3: TGTGCCAGCAGCTTGGGCCAGCTTAATGAAAAACTGTTTTTT. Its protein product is CASSLGQLNEKLFF. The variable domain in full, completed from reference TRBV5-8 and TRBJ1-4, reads EAGVTQSPTHLIKTRGQQATLRCSPISGHTSVYWYQQALGLGLQFLLWYDEGEERNRGNFPPRFSGRQFPNYSSELNVNALELEDSALYLCASSLGQLNEKLFFGSGTQLSVL.

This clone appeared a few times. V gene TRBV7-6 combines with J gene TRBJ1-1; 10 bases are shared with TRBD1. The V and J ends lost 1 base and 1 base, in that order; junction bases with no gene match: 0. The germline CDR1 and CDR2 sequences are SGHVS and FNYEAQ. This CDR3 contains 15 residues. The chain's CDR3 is CASSLGTGGNTEAFF. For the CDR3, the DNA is TGTGCCAGCAGCTTAGGGACAGGGGGGAACACTGAAGCTTTCTTT.

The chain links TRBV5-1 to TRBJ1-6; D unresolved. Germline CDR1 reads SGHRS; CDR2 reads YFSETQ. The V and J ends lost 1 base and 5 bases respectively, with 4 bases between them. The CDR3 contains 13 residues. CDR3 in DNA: TGCGCCAGCAGCTTGACAGATAATTCACCCCTCCACTTT. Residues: CASSLTDNSPLHF. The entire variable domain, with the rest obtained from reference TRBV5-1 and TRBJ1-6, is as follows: KAGVTQTPRYLIKTRGQQVTLSCSPISGHRSVSWYQQTPGQGLQFLFEYFSETQRNKGNFPGRFSGRQFSNSRSEMNVSTLELGDSALYLCASSLTDNSPLHFGNGTRLTVT.

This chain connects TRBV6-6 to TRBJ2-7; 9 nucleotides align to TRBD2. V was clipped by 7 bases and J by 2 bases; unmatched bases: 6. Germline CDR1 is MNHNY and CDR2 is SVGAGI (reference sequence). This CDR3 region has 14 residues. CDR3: CASKVAGVTYEQYF. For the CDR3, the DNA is TGTGCCAGCAAAGTAGCGGGAGTGACCTACGAGCAGTACTTC.

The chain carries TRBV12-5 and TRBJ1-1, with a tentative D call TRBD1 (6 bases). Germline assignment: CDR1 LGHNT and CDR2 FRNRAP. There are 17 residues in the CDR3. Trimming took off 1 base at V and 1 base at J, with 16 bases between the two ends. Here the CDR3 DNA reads TGTGCTAGTGGTTTGGCACTTACGGGACACCAGAACACTGAAGCTTTCTTT. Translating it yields CASGLALTGHQNTEAFF.

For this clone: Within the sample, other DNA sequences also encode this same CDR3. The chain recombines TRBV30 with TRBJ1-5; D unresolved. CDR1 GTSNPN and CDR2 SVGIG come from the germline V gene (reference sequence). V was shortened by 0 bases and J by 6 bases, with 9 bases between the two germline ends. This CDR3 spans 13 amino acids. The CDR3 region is CAWSVSGGQPQHF. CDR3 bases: TGTGCCTGGAGTGTCTCGGGCGGTCAGCCCCAGCATTTT.

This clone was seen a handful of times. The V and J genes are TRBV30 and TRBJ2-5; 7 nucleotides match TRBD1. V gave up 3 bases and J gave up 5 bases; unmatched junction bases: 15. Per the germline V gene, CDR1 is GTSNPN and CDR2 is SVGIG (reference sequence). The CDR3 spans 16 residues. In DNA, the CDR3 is TGTGCCTGGAGGTACCTCGGACAGGTCGCGAGGGAGACCCAGTACTTC. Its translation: CAWRYLGQVARETQYF.

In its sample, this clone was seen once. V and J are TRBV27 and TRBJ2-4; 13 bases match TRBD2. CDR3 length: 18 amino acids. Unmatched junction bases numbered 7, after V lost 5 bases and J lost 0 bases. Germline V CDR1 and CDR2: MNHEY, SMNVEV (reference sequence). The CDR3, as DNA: TGTGCCAGCAGTCTCGGACTAGCGGGGGTGAGAGCCAAAAACATTCAGTACTTC. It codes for CASSLGLAGVRAKNIQYF.

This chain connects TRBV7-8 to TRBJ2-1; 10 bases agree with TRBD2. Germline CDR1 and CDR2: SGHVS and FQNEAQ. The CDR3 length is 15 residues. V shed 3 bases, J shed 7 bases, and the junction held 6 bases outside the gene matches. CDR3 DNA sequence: TGTGCCAGCAGCTTTAGCGGGAGGATCAAGAATGAGCAGTTCTTC. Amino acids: CASSFSGRIKNEQFF.

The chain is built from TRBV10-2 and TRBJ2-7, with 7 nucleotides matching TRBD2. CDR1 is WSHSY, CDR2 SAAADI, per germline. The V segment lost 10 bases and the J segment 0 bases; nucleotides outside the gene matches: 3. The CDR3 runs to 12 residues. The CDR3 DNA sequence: TGCGCCACTAGCGGCTTCTCCTACGAGCAGTACTTC. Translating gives CATSGFSYEQYF.

Written as DNA, the CDR3 is TGTGCCAGCAGCTCCGATCACCCCCCAGGGAAGGGCAGGAAGCACACTGAAGCTTTCTTT. Protein sequence: CASSSDHPPGKGRKHTEAFF. The rearrangement links TRBV12-1 to TRBJ1-1; no DNA check was done on the table's D call, TRBD1. TRBV12-1 is assigned pseudogene status. The CDR3 sequence is 20 residues long.

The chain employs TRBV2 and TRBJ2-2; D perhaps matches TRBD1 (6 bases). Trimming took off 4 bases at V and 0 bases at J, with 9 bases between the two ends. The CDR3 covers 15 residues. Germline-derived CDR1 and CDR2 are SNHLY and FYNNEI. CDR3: CASSGQGTNTGELFF. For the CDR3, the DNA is TGTGCCAGCAGTGGCCAGGGGACGAACACCGGGGAGCTGTTTTTT.

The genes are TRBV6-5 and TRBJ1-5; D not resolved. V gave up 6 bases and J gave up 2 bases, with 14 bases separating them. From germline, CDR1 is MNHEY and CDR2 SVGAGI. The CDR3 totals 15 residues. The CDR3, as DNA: TGTGCCAGCAGGGCCGTTGGCGGGGGCAATCAGCCCCAGCATTTT. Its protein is CASRAVGGGNQPQHF.

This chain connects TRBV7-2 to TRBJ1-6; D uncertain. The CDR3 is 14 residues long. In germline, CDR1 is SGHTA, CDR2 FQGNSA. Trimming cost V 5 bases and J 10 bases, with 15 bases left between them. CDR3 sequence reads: CASSANKTPSPLHF. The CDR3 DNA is TGTGCCAGCAGCGCTAACAAAACCCCGTCACCCCTCCACTTT.

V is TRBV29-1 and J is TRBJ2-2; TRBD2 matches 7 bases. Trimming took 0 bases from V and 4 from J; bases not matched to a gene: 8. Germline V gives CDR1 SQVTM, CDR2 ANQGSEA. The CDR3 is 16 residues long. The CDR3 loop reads CSVEDRAERGTGELFF. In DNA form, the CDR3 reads TGCAGCGTTGAAGATAGGGCCGAGCGGGGCACCGGGGAGCTGTTTTTT.

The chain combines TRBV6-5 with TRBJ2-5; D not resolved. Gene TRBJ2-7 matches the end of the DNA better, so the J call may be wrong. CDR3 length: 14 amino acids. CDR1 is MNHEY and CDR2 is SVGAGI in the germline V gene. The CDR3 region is CASSSHGFPYEQYF. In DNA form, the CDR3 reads TGTGCCAGCAGTTCACACGGGTTCCCCTACGAGCAGTACTTC.

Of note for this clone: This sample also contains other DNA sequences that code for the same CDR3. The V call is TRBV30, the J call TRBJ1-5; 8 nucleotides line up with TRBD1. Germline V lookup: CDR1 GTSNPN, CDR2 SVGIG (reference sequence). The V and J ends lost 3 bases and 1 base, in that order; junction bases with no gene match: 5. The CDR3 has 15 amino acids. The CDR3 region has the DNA TGTGCCTGGAGCGATACAGGGGGAAGCAATCAGCCCCAGCATTTT. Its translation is CAWSDTGGSNQPQHF.

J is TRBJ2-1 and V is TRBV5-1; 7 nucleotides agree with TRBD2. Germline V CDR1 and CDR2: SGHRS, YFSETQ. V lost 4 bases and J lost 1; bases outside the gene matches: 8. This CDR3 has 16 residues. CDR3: CASSPPGGGSYNEQFF. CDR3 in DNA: TGCGCCAGCAGCCCCCCCGGGGGAGGGTCCTACAATGAGCAGTTCTTC.

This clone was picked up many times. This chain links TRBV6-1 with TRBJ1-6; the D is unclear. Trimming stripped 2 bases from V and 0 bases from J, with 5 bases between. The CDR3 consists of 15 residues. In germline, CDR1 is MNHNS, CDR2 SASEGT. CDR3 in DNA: TGTGCCAGCAGTGAACAGAGCTCCTATAATTCACCCCTCCACTTT. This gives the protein CASSEQSSYNSPLHF.

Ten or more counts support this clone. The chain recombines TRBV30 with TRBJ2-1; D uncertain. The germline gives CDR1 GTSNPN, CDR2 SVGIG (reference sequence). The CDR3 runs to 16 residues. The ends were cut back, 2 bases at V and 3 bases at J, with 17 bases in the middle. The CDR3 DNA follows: TGTGCCTGGAGTCCTCTCTACCCCAACCACTACAATGAGCAGTTCTTC. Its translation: CAWSPLYPNHYNEQFF.

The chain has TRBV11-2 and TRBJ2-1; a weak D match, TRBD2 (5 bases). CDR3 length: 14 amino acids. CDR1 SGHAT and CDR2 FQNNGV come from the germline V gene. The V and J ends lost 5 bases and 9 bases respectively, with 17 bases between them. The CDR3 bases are TGTGCCAGCAGCATCGGAGGCGCGAAGGCTGAGCAGTTCTTC. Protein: CASSIGGAKAEQFF. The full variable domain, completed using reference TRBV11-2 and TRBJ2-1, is EAGVAQSPRYKIIEKRQSVAFWCNPISGHATLYWYQQILGQGPKLLIQFQNNGVVDDSQLPKDRFSAERLKGVDSTLKIQPAKLEDSAVYLCASSIGGAKAEQFFGPGTRLTVL.

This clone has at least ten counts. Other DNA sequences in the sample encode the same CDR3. The CDR3 coding sequence is TGCGCCAGCAGCTTGGGACCGTCGAACACTGAAGCTTTCTTT. This encodes CASSLGPSNTEAFF. The V and J genes are TRBV5-1 and TRBJ1-1, with D hard to call. V shed 0 bases and J shed 1 base, with 7 bases lying between them. The CDR3 totals 14 residues. Germline V gene sequence: CDR1 SGHRS, CDR2 YFSETQ.

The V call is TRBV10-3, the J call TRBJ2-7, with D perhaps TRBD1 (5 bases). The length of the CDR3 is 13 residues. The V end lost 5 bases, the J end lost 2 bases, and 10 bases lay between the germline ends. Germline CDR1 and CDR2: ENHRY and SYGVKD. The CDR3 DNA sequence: TGTGCCATCAGTAGGGGTCCTACCTACGAGCAGTACTTC. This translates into CAISRGPTYEQYF.

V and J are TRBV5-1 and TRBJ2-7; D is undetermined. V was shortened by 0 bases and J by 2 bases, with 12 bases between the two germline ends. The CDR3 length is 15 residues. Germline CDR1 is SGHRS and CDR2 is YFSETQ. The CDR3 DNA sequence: TGCGCCAGCAGCTTGGGACGGAACCCAGCCTACGAGCAGTACTTC. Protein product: CASSLGRNPAYEQYF.

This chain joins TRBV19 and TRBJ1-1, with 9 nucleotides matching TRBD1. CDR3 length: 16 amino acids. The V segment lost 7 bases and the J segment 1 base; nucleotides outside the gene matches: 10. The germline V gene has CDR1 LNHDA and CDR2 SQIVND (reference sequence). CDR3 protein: CASTIGGTGKNTEAFF. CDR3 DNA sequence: TGTGCCAGTACCATAGGGGGGACAGGGAAGAACACTGAAGCTTTCTTT.